The present T cell receptor beta chain was sequenced within a study of beta chain features in type 1 diabetes. Of note for this clone: The antigen remains undetermined.

General study points: People with Type 1 diabetes carried modestly yet significantly shorter TCRB CDR3s in all four CD4+ subsets. Within the patient group, naive, central memory and Treg TCRB repertoires appeared more similar to each other than within healthy donors.

One heparinised draw, averaging roughly 0.12 L, was taken per donor. Sequenced material consisted of expressed TCRB transcripts (all of the isolated RNA was reverse transcribed). Clones were sequenced by immunoSEQ multiplex PCR, and TCRdb holds only the in-frame ones, with some missing. This table holds about 140,000 clones, about 13% found once. The sequenced sample was central memory CD4+ T cells from blood. This clonotype originated in a man between 18 and 35 years old with type 1 diabetes.

The CDR3 is CASSDTGMEYGYTF. The CDR3 DNA reads as TGTGCCAGCAGCGATACAGGGATGGAGTATGGCTACACCTTC. The chain links TRBV6-1 to TRBJ1-2, with D maybe TRBD1 (6 bases). V was pared by 6 bases and J by 5 bases, with 16 bases between. From germline, CDR1 is MNHNS and CDR2 SASEGT. The CDR3 loop spans 14 amino acids.